A single T cell receptor (beta chain) is shown here with its context. This clone has a count of ten or more. The clone's antigen remains unknown. Base qualities were left out, and no much larger clone turns up one base away. The sample carries other DNA sequences with the same CDR3. V is shortened by 3 bases, J by 4 bases, and the region joining them spans 14 bases. The germline V gene (reference sequence) supplies CDR1 SGHNT and CDR2 YYREEE. There are 14 amino acids in the CDR3, from cysteine to phenylalanine inclusive. CDR3 DNA only is kept here, 42 bases in frame from base 1. The data originate from a study of metastatic and nonmetastatic thyroid tumors (dated by TCRdb to about 2020). For the study in its entirety: For patients with malignant and with benign thyroid disease, the researchers compared repertoires between peripheral blood samples and tumor or nodule tissue samples.

General study outcomes and caveats: In both blood and tumor samples, TCR beta diversity was reported to be significantly higher in malignant tumors than in benign nodules.

No treatment had been received by any patient before thyroid surgery. The study retrospectively analysed patient clinical samples collected from about 2011 to 2018 using T-cell receptor beta sequencing. The receptor library was made with PCR. Sequencing relied on an Illumina HiSeq 4000. High-throughput sequencing was used to profile the TCR beta-chain CDR3 region of every patient. The published analysis was carried out like this. Drawing on CDR3 differences between clinicopathological groups, the researchers built a classifier meant to tell apart patients with distant-metastatic papillary thyroid cancer. The Shannon index was used to assess repertoire diversity, and the Morisita-Horn index was used to assess tumor-blood repertoire similarity. The public reads were quality trimmed at Q25 with fastp and then assembled into clones with MiXCR by TCRdb, keeping productive beta chains. These V and J calls rely on TCRdb rather than the paper's analysis. The sample table holds 40,000 to 50,000 clones, of which less than 5% were seen once. The ten most abundant clones make up about 9.8% of the sample.

Material for sequencing was blood. The chain was built from TRBV5-4 and TRBJ2-7; a weak D assignment points to TRBD1 (6 bases agree). The receptor's source is a female donor with papillary thyroid cancer or a benign thyroid nodule (not recorded which). Some clones in this sample may be carry-over from other donors' samples. CDR3 reads: CASSSLTGQYEQYF. The DNA is as follows: TGTGCCAGCAGCTCGCTGACAGGACAGTACGAGCAGTACTTC.